This T cell receptor (beta chain) was recorded in a study of control samples from healthy donors and cancer patients. This clone was seen a handful of times. TCRdb's copy holds only in-frame clones and misses some; the assay was immunoSEQ multiplex PCR. This repertoire shows some 130,000 clones, around 93% found once; its top ten account for 2.1%. V was cut by 2 bases and J by 8 bases, with 13 bases left in between. Germline V gene data show CDR1 as LGHDT and CDR2 as YNNKEL (reference sequence). The CDR3 has 14 residues. This TCR came from a woman in her forties or fifties in good health. Source material: blood. V is TRBV3-1 (or the pseudogene TRBV3-2) and J is TRBJ2-1; D possibly corresponds to TRBD2 (5 bases). The DNA for the CDR3 is TGTGCCAGCAGCCAAATCTTACTAGATCATGAGCAGTTCTTC. Protein product: CASSQILLDHEQFF.